These 9 T cell receptor beta chains originate from one sample sequenced in a study of human T cells and chemical hapten exposure. The time point denotes: patch test 3, about 24 weeks after DPC sensitization. The treatment was: therapeutic diphenylcyclopropenone sensitization with weekly scalp DPC. TCRdb re-derived calls from the RACE reads in MiXCR, one entry per CDR3 protein. The sample contains 150,000 to 200,000 distinct CDR3 sequences, roughly a quarter of which appear only once. The specimen was whole blood, collected in connection with sensitization to the hapten diphenylcyclopropenone (DPC). The receptors stem from a woman between 18 and 30 years old with alopecia areata. Some clones in this sample may be carry-over from other donors' samples.

A few counts support this clonotype. DNA of the CDR3: TGCGCCAGCAGCCAAGCAATAGCGGGGGGTTACGAGCAGTACTTC. Amino acid sequence: CASSQAIAGGYEQYF. The rearrangement joins TRBV4-3 to TRBJ2-7; 10 bases fit TRBD2. Germline V CDR1 and CDR2: LGHNA, YSLEER. There are 15 residues in the CDR3. Losses at the gene ends were 1 base for V and 4 bases for J; bases not matched to a gene: 4.

The chain joins TRBV6-2 or TRBV6-3 to TRBJ2-1, with unresolved D. The CDR3 contains 14 residues. Trimming took off 4 bases at V and 8 bases at J, with 15 bases between the two ends. Germline V gene lookup returns CDR1 MNHEY and CDR2 SVGEGT. CDR3 nucleotide sequence: TGTGCCAGCAGTTCACCTCCCCCTGGGGATGAGCAGTTCTTC. Translating it yields CASSSPPPGDEQFF.

This clonotype turned up a few times. This sequence joins TRBV12-3 or TRBV12-4 and TRBJ2-4; D uncertain. Trimming shortened V by 4 bases and J by 0 bases, and 7 bases separated the two germline ends. This CDR3 region has 14 residues. CDR3 bases: TGTGCCAGCAGTTCCCCCCCAGCCAAAAACATTCAGTACTTC. Protein product: CASSSPPAKNIQYF.

This clonotype was picked up a small number of times. The chain is built from TRBV5-5 and TRBJ2-2, with D hard to call. The CDR3 spans 14 residues. The V and J ends lost 4 bases and 5 bases respectively, with 12 bases between them. CDR1 and CDR2 (germline): SGHKS, YYEKEE (reference sequence). CDR3 nucleotide sequence: TGTGCCAGCAGCGTCGGGTTGACGACCGGGGAGCTGTTTTTT. Residues: CASSVGLTTGELFF.

The chain employs TRBV11-2 and TRBJ2-1; 10 positions match TRBD2. This CDR3 spans 15 amino acids. The germline CDR1 and CDR2 sequences are SGHAT and FQNNGV. The V gene end was trimmed by 1 base and the J gene end by 8 bases; junction bases not matched to a gene: 5. As DNA, the CDR3 is TGTGCCAGCAGCTTAGCTGTAGCGGGGGGCGATGAGCAGTTCTTC. Its translation: CASSLAVAGGDEQFF.

This chain connects TRBV10-2 to TRBJ1-5; D possibly corresponds to TRBD1 (6 bases). Germline CDR1 and CDR2: WSHSY and SAAADI. CDR3 size: 14 residues. The V end lost 8 bases, the J end lost 5 bases, and 16 bases lay between the germline ends. CDR3 sequence (DNA): TGCGCCAGCCGTTTAGGGGGACGGGATCAGCCCCAGCATTTT. This gives the protein CASRLGGRDQPQHF.

The gene calls are TRBV4-2 and TRBJ2-1, with 7 bases matching TRBD2. V was clipped by 2 bases and J by 8 bases; unmatched bases: 15. CDR3 length: 17 residues. Looked up from germline, CDR1 is LGHNA and CDR2 is YNFKEQ. CDR3 sequence (DNA): TGTGCCAGCAGCCAAACTACTACTAGCGCCCTAGGGGATGAGCAGTTCTTC. This gives the protein CASSQTTTSALGDEQFF.

The chain recombines TRBV4-3 with TRBJ1-5; no reliable D call. Germline lookup yields CDR1 LGHNA and CDR2 YSLEER. The V end was cut by 4 bases, the J end by 0 bases, with 10 bases between. The CDR3 length is 15 residues. CDR3 loop: CASSPSQYSNQPQHF. The DNA of the CDR3 is TGCGCCAGCAGCCCCTCACAGTATAGCAATCAGCCCCAGCATTTT.

This chain joins TRBV12-3 or TRBV12-4 and TRBJ2-2, with TRBD2 matching 9 bases. The length of the CDR3 is 16 residues. V dropped 4 bases and J dropped 4; count of bases not matched to a gene: 7. The CDR3, as DNA: TGTGCCAGCAGTTCCGATGCGGGGGGGCCCACCGGGGAGCTGTTTTTT. Its protein is CASSSDAGGPTGELFF.